The following is a TCR beta chain sequence with its context. Its antigen is unidentified. An end of the junction differs from the germline gene, which may be a read error. These data originate in a study of cytomegalovirus exposure and HLA in healthy donors. Study results and limitations: What a later analysis reportedly showed was that an Asian-associated ancestry cluster had fewer N-insertions than the roughly 670-donor mean.

Primers: 60 Vbeta forward and 13 Jbeta reverse. Data came from immunoSEQ multiplex PCR; TCRdb stores just in-frame clones and leaves some out. The table shows under 90,000 clones, with 77% occurring only once. This CDR3 has 14 residues. Germline V lookup: CDR1 SEHNR, CDR2 FQNEAQ (reference sequence). The origin of this receptor is a man between 45 and 60 years old in good health and CMV-seropositive. The chain uses TRBV7-9 and TRBJ2-5; 7 bases match TRBD1. Material: PBMCs. CDR3 bases: TGTTCCAGCAGCTCTTTGGACAGGCGCGAGACCCAGTACTTC. Translated, it gives CSSSSLDRRETQYF.